Below, 24 T cell receptor beta chains from the same sample are listed, as sequenced in a study of blood T cell repertoires in COVID-19. TCRdb's copy holds only in-frame clones and misses some; the assay was immunoSEQ multiplex PCR. The repertoire holds 150,000 to 200,000 clones, 70% to 90% seen once, with 5% to 6% in the top ten. Sequenced sample: PBMCs or T cells enriched from blood (not recorded which). These receptors all come from a middle-aged man who had recovered from COVID-19.

This clone came up once. This chain joins TRBV11-1 and TRBJ2-2; no reliable D call. The CDR3 has 14 residues. V lost 5 bases and J 10 bases, leaving 17 bases between the germline ends. From germline, CDR1 is SGHAT and CDR2 FQDESV (reference sequence). The chain's CDR3 is CASSPSPLSLELFF. CDR3 in DNA: TGTGCCAGCAGCCCCTCCCCCCTGTCCTTGGAGCTGTTTTTT. Based on the CDR3 plus reference TRBV11-1 and TRBJ2-2, the full variable domain is EAEVAQSPRYKITEKSQAVAFWCDPISGHATLYWYRQILGQGPELLVQFQDESVVDDSQLPKDRFSAERLKGVDSTLKIQPAELGDSAMYLCASSPSPLSLELFFGEGSRLTVL.

The chain employs TRBV7-9 and TRBJ1-2, with 8 bases fitting TRBD1. The CDR3 is 14 residues long. V was clipped by 5 bases and J by 6 bases; unmatched bases: 8. CDR1 and CDR2 from the germline V gene are SEHNR and FQNEAQ (reference sequence). Written as DNA, the CDR3 is TGTGCCAGCAGCCCATCACCAGGGGGCAATGGCTACACCTTC. Translating it yields CASSPSPGGNGYTF.

The CDR3 DNA reads as TGTGCCAGCAGCTTTGGAGTTTATAATTCACCCCTCCACTTT. It encodes CASSFGVYNSPLHF. The chain links TRBV5-4 to TRBJ1-6; D not certain. The length of the CDR3 is 14 residues. Germline V gene lookup returns CDR1 SGHNT and CDR2 YYREEE (reference sequence). The V gene lost 2 bases and the J gene lost 4 bases, with 7 bases spanning the gap.

This clone showed up just a few times. The chain couples TRBV6-5 to TRBJ1-5; weak D call: TRBD1 (5 bases). Trimming cost V 5 bases and J 3 bases, with 14 bases left between them. CDR1 is MNHEY and CDR2 is SVGAGI in the germline V gene. This CDR3 contains 15 residues. The CDR3 protein is CASSRDGAPNQPQHF. The CDR3, as DNA: TGTGCCAGCAGTAGGGATGGGGCTCCCAATCAGCCCCAGCATTTT.

This sequence joins TRBV5-5 and TRBJ1-2; 9 bases line up with TRBD1. Germline V gene lookup returns CDR1 SGHKS and CDR2 YYEKEE (reference sequence). The CDR3 is 13 amino acids. Germline trimming cut 4 bases from V and 11 bases from J; bases unmatched to any gene: 9. The CDR3 spells CASSPGTGSFYTF. DNA of the CDR3: TGTGCCAGCAGCCCCGGGACAGGGAGCTTTTACACCTTC.

This chain connects TRBV29-1 to TRBJ2-5, with D tentatively TRBD1 (5 bases). The CDR3 totals 13 residues. Germline V lookup: CDR1 SQVTM, CDR2 ANQGSEA. Trimming took 5 bases from V and 1 from J, leaving 11 bases between them. CDR3 in amino acids: CSVYTGLQETQYF. CDR3 coding DNA: TGCAGCGTTTACACAGGTCTCCAAGAGACCCAGTACTTC. The full variable domain, its missing parts supplied by reference TRBV29-1 and TRBJ2-5, is SAVISQKPSRDICQRGTSLTIQCQVDSQVTMMFWYRQQPGQSLTLIATANQGSEATYESGFVIDKFPISRPNLTFSTLTVSNMSPEDSSIYLCSVYTGLQETQYFGPGTRLLVL.

J is TRBJ2-7 and V is TRBV18, with D tentatively TRBD1 (5 bases). V was pared by 6 bases and J by 5 bases, with 14 bases between. This CDR3 is built from 13 residues. CDR1 is KGHSH and CDR2 is LQKENI in the germline V gene. CDR3 protein: CASSLLDRHEQYF. Written as DNA, the CDR3 is TGTGCCAGCTCCCTGCTAGACAGACACGAGCAGTACTTC.

The chain links TRBV27 to TRBJ2-4, with 11 positions matching TRBD1. Germline CDR1 and CDR2: MNHEY and SMNVEV (reference sequence). The J segment lost 9 bases and the V segment lost 3 bases, leaving 4 bases of the junction unmatched. There are 14 residues in the CDR3. CDR3 DNA sequence: TGTGCCAGCAGTTTCGGGACAGGGGGGTTCATTCAGTACTTC. As protein: CASSFGTGGFIQYF.

On this clone itself: Given a much more abundant clone one base away, this may be a read error. This sequence joins TRBV4-1 and TRBJ1-3; 7 bases are shared with TRBD1. V shed 8 bases and J 7 bases; nucleotides not matched to a gene: 23. Germline V gene data show CDR1 as MGHRA and CDR2 as YSYEKL. This CDR3 region has 18 residues. CDR3 sequence (DNA): TGCGCCAGCCGCCGACCCCAGTCGGAGGGGGCGAGTTGGAACACCATATATTTT. Encoded protein: CASRRPQSEGASWNTIYF.

This chain joins TRBV7-6 and TRBJ2-1, with 13 bases that match TRBD2. CDR1 and CDR2 (germline): SGHVS, FNYEAQ. V was pared by 3 bases and J by 6 bases, with 8 bases of the junction left unmatched. The CDR3 has 17 residues. In DNA form, the CDR3 reads TGTGCCAGCAGCTTGGATCCGGGACTAGCGGGGTTCAATGAGCAGTTCTTC. Protein sequence: CASSLDPGLAGFNEQFF.

This chain uses TRBV25-1 with TRBJ1-5; 11 bases map to TRBD1. Germline V gene sequence: CDR1 MGHDK, CDR2 SYGVNS. The CDR3 contains 14 residues. The V and J ends lost 6 bases and 6 bases, in that order; junction bases with no gene match: 4. CDR3 nucleotides: TGTGCCAGCAGCGGACAGGGGGCCATTCAGCCCCAGCATTTT. Translation gives CASSGQGAIQPQHF.

The chain combines TRBV20-1 with TRBJ1-4; 9 positions match TRBD1. Germline loops: CDR1 DFQATT, CDR2 SNEGSKA (reference sequence). J lost 2 bases, V lost 3 bases, and 7 bases had no gene match. CDR3 length: 16 residues. The CDR3 loop is CSASKGQGRTNEKLFF. CDR3 DNA sequence: TGCAGTGCTAGTAAGGGACAGGGAAGGACTAATGAAAAACTGTTTTTT.

The chain couples TRBV11-2 to TRBJ1-6; 10 nucleotides match TRBD1. Germline lookup yields CDR1 SGHAT and CDR2 FQNNGV. The ends lost 7 bases at V and 11 bases at J; junction bases unmatched: 8. The CDR3 is 14 amino acids. CDR3 DNA sequence: TGTGCCAGCACCTCCGGGACAGGGGTTACACCCCTCCACTTT. It specifies CASTSGTGVTPLHF.

This clone turned up a few times. The J gene is TRBJ1-6, the V gene TRBV7-9; tentatively, D is TRBD1 (5 bases). Trimming pared 5 bases from V and 8 bases from J, leaving 10 bases between. The CDR3 has 13 amino acids. From germline, CDR1 is SEHNR and CDR2 FQNEAQ (reference sequence). In DNA, the CDR3 is TGTGCCAGCAGCCTCCGGGGGGATTCACCCCTCCACTTT. As protein: CASSLRGDSPLHF.

This clone was detected ten times or more. The chain employs TRBV5-4 and TRBJ2-3; 9 nucleotides agree with TRBD2. The CDR3 has 13 residues. Germline V lookup: CDR1 SGHNT, CDR2 YYREEE (reference sequence). After removal of 9 bases from V and 5 bases from J, the junction contained 7 bases not matched to a gene. The DNA of the CDR3 is TGTGCCACCGCTGAGCGGGGGGTAGATACGCAGTATTTT. Translating gives CATAERGVDTQYF.

The chain carries TRBV5-1 and TRBJ1-5, with 7 bases aligning to TRBD1. CDR1 is SGHRS, CDR2 YFSETQ, per germline. The V gene end was trimmed by 4 bases and the J gene end by 2 bases; junction bases not matched to a gene: 3. The CDR3 runs 14 residues. CDR3 loop: CASSLGTGNQPQHF. The CDR3 nucleotides read TGCGCCAGCAGCCTCGGGACAGGCAATCAGCCCCAGCATTTT.

The chain employs TRBV5-8 and TRBJ2-5, with 9 positions matching TRBD2. V lost 4 bases, J lost 1 base, and 5 bases stayed unmatched. The V gene's germline CDR1 is SGHTS and CDR2 YDEGEE. This CDR3 comprises 15 residues. CDR3 sequence: CASSIAGGIQETQYF. The CDR3 DNA sequence: TGTGCCAGCAGCATTGCGGGGGGGATCCAAGAGACCCAGTACTTC.

The chain joins TRBV4-2 to TRBJ1-6; maybe TRBD1 (5 bases). V dropped 0 bases and J dropped 1 base, with 16 bases sitting between them. Looked up from germline, CDR1 is LGHNA and CDR2 is YNFKEQ. CDR3 length: 19 amino acids. CDR3 residues: CASSQDPRGYGSYNSPLHF. For the CDR3, the DNA is TGTGCCAGCAGCCAAGATCCAAGGGGCTACGGATCCTATAATTCACCCCTCCACTTT.

The rearrangement links TRBV5-1 to TRBJ2-7; the match to TRBD1 covers 8 bases. The CDR3 is 12 amino acids. Losses at the gene ends were 4 bases for V and 7 bases for J; bases not matched to a gene: 4. Germline CDR1 reads SGHRS; CDR2 reads YFSETQ. The CDR3 sequence is CASSVRDREQYF. Written as DNA, the CDR3 is TGCGCCAGCAGCGTCCGGGACAGGGAGCAGTACTTC.

This clone has at least ten counts. The chain combines TRBV6-4 with TRBJ2-3; possible D gene TRBD1, 5 bases. Per germline, CDR1 MRHNA and CDR2 SNTAGT. Trimming stripped 3 bases from V and 2 bases from J, with 9 bases between. The CDR3 is made up of 14 amino acids. Here the CDR3 DNA reads TGTGCCAGCAGTGAGGGGCCTAACACAGATACGCAGTATTTT. Its translation: CASSEGPNTDTQYF.

This clone showed up just once. The chain couples TRBV2 to TRBJ1-1, with D tentatively TRBD1 (6 bases). Germline V gene sequence: CDR1 SNHLY, CDR2 FYNNEI. The CDR3 is 14 residues long. V lost 2 bases and J lost 0, with 7 bases in between. In DNA, the CDR3 is TGTGCCAGCAGTGAAAGGGACATGAACACTGAAGCTTTCTTT. It translates to CASSERDMNTEAFF.

This sequence joins TRBV5-1 and TRBJ2-3, with a possible D match to TRBD2 (5 bases). CDR1 and CDR2 (germline): SGHRS, YFSETQ. CDR3 length: 12 residues. The V end lost 3 bases, the J end lost 5 bases, and 7 bases lay between the germline ends. CDR3 DNA: TGCGCCAGCAGCTCGGGAAGAGATACGCAGTATTTT. This codes for CASSSGRDTQYF.

The genes are TRBV23-1 and TRBJ1-2; D uncertain. TRBV23-1 is an ORF for which the function is uncertain. Deletions cut 3 bases from V and 4 bases from J, with 9 bases between. The CDR3 has 13 residues. CDR3 DNA: TGCGCCAGCAGTCACAAGAGAGGCTATGGCTACACCTTC. Protein product: CASSHKRGYGYTF.

This clone has ten or more counts. V usage is TRBV6-1 and J usage is TRBJ2-4; weak D call: TRBD1 (6 bases). Germline CDR1 and CDR2: MNHNS and SASEGT. This CDR3 comprises 16 residues. Trimming removed 2 bases at V and 0 bases at J, with 11 bases between. In nucleotides, the CDR3 is TGTGCCAGCAGTGAATTGGACAGATTAGCCAAAAACATTCAGTACTTC. Translated, it gives CASSELDRLAKNIQYF.